This note documents a single T cell receptor (beta chain) sequence. The CDR3 covers 14 residues. The V and J ends lost 8 bases and 0 bases, in that order; junction bases with no gene match: 6. Germline V CDR1 and CDR2: MNHNS, SASEGT. This sample was included in a study of cytomegalovirus exposure and HLA in healthy donors. Only in-frame clones appear in the TCRdb table, and some are missing; sequencing was by immunoSEQ multiplex PCR. The profile shows about 160,000 clones, roughly 95% of them singletons. V usage is TRBV6-1 and J usage is TRBJ2-7; 8 nucleotides line up with TRBD1. The sequence came from a woman younger than 30 in good health and CMV-seronegative. The sequencing input was PBMCs. CDR3 sequence (DNA): TGTGCCAGCCGACAGGGGCAAGTCTCCTACGAGCAGTACTTC. Its translation is CASRQGQVSYEQYF.